Below are 31 T cell receptor beta chains sequenced from a single sample in a study of Graves' ophthalmopathy and Graves' hyperthyroidism. RNA transcripts served as template for amplifying TCR beta CDR3 sequences. Scientists carried out first-round RT-PCR using HTBI primers and then a second-round multiplex PCR. TCRdb independently ran MiXCR on the multiplex PCR reads; one entry per CDR3 protein. The sample lists 660,000 or so distinct CDR3 sequences, about two fifths occurring once. The sample was peripheral blood. The receptors derive from an adult man with Graves' ophthalmopathy.

The genes are TRBV10-3 and TRBJ1-3; D not resolved. CDR3 length: 13 residues. Looked up from germline, CDR1 is ENHRY and CDR2 is SYGVKD. Between the trimmed V and J ends, which lost 4 bases and 8 bases, there was a span of 12 bases. The CDR3 DNA is TGTGCCATCAGTGTCGGGGATGGCCACACCATATATTTT. Translated, it gives CAISVGDGHTIYF.

This chain joins TRBV29-1 and TRBJ1-1, with D possibly being TRBD1 (6 bases). Trimming took off 4 bases at V and 4 bases at J, with 10 bases between the two ends. The CDR3 contains 12 residues. Per the germline V gene, CDR1 is SQVTM and CDR2 is ANQGSEA. This CDR3 is CSVVKGGTEAFF. The CDR3 region has the DNA TGCAGCGTTGTCAAAGGGGGCACTGAAGCTTTCTTT.

The table lists this clonotype with many counts. The chain uses TRBV20-1 and TRBJ1-5, with a weak D call TRBD1 (5 bases). Trimming cost V 0 bases and J 5 bases, with 11 bases left between them. Germline V gene data show CDR1 as DFQATT and CDR2 as SNEGSKA (reference sequence). This CDR3 is built from 14 residues. For the CDR3, the DNA is TGCAGTGCTAGAGAGCAGGGAGAGCATCAGCCCCAGCATTTT. As protein: CSAREQGEHQPQHF.

Ten or more counts support this clonotype. The V and J genes are TRBV20-1 and TRBJ1-5; D might be TRBD1 (5 bases). Germline V lookup: CDR1 DFQATT, CDR2 SNEGSKA (reference sequence). Trimming took off 4 bases at V and 2 bases at J, with 12 bases between the two ends. The CDR3 loop spans 14 amino acids. The CDR3 nucleotides read TGCAGTGCTATGTGGGGCAGGGGCAATCAGCCCCAGCATTTT. Translation gives CSAMWGRGNQPQHF.

This clonotype occurred once. A much larger clone is a single base away; this may be a read error. The chain uses TRBV12-3 or TRBV12-4 and TRBJ1-5; D may be TRBD1 (6 bases). V lost 4 bases to trimming and J lost 6 bases, with 19 bases between them. CDR3 length: 16 residues. CDR3 sequence (DNA): TGTGCCAGCAGTTACGACAGTTGGGGGGGCAGTCAGCCCCAGCATTTT. It encodes CASSYDSWGGSQPQHF.

The chain carries TRBV29-1 and TRBJ1-4, with D maybe TRBD1 (5 bases). With 7 bases removed from V and 4 bases from J, the gap between germline ends came to 10 bases. The CDR3 sequence is 12 residues long. The germline V gene encodes CDR1 SQVTM and CDR2 ANQGSEA. The CDR3 nucleotides read TGCAGCGCAGGGACGTTTAATGAAAAACTGTTTTTT. As protein: CSAGTFNEKLFF.

The J gene is TRBJ1-1, the V gene TRBV7-9; TRBD1 is a possible D gene (5 bases). The germline V gene encodes CDR1 SEHNR and CDR2 FQNEAQ (reference sequence). The CDR3 is 15 amino acids. V lost 3 bases to trimming and J lost 4 bases, with 15 bases between them. CDR3 in amino acids: CASSLDVWGSTEAFF. The CDR3 DNA follows: TGTGCCAGCAGCTTGGATGTCTGGGGGAGCACTGAAGCTTTCTTT. Looking up the rest from reference TRBV7-9 and TRBJ1-1 gives the full variable domain: DTGVSQNPRHKITKRGQNVTFRCDPISEHNRLYWYRQTLGQGPEFLTYFQNEAQLEKSRLLSDRFSAERPKGSFSTLEIQRTEQGDSAMYLCASSLDVWGSTEAFFGQGTRLTVV.

The J gene is TRBJ2-7, the V gene TRBV10-3, with D hard to call. CDR1 and CDR2 (germline): ENHRY, SYGVKD. The CDR3 runs 13 residues. V was shortened by 5 bases and J by 6 bases, with 14 bases between the two germline ends. The CDR3 sequence: CAISYSNTGEQYF. DNA of the CDR3: TGTGCCATCAGTTACTCGAACACCGGCGAGCAGTACTTC.

This clonotype has only a few counts. This rearrangement joins TRBV7-9 to TRBJ2-5; TRBD2 matches 9 bases. This CDR3 contains 16 residues. CDR1 is SEHNR, CDR2 FQNEAQ, per germline (reference sequence). J lost 2 bases, V lost 8 bases, and 12 bases had no gene match. CDR3 protein: CASSPPSSGTQETQYF. Written as DNA, the CDR3 is TGTGCCAGCTCACCACCGTCTAGCGGGACTCAAGAGACCCAGTACTTC.

On this clonotype: This may come from a read error, since a much larger clone is one base off. The V call is TRBV5-1, the J call TRBJ2-5; TRBD2 aligns across 10 bases. CDR3 length: 17 amino acids. CDR1 and CDR2 from the germline V gene are SGHRS and YFSETQ. DNA of the CDR3: TGCGTCAGCAGCGACCCTTTACTAGCGGGGCACCAAGAGACCCAGTACTTC. It specifies CVSSDPLLAGHQETQYF.

This rearrangement joins TRBV10-3 to TRBJ1-1; weak D call: TRBD1 (6 bases). This CDR3 spans 14 amino acids. CDR1 and CDR2 (germline): ENHRY, SYGVKD. V was pared by 4 bases and J by 3 bases, with 12 bases between. The CDR3 DNA sequence: TGTGCCATCAGTGTGCGGGGGGCTGACACTGAAGCTTTCTTT. It encodes CAISVRGADTEAFF.

The V and J genes are TRBV25-1 and TRBJ1-4; D unresolved. The CDR3 loop spans 16 amino acids. The V end lost 4 bases, the J end lost 5 bases, and 17 bases lay between the germline ends. Germline CDR1 reads MGHDK; CDR2 reads SYGVNS. In DNA form, the CDR3 reads TGTGCCAGCAGTGCTAGAGTGAAGGGAAGAAATGAAAAACTGTTTTTT. This sequence encodes CASSARVKGRNEKLFF.

Ten or more counts support this clonotype. The J gene is TRBJ1-1, the V gene TRBV10-3; 10 bases are a match to TRBD1. This CDR3 spans 13 amino acids. Germline V gene data show CDR1 as ENHRY and CDR2 as SYGVKD. Trimming took 10 bases from V and 6 from J; bases not matched to a gene: 8. The CDR3 DNA reads TGTGCCACCGGACAGGGGGTCTACGCTGAAGCTTTCTTT. It translates to CATGQGVYAEAFF.

J is TRBJ1-1 and V is TRBV11-3, with TRBD1 as a possible D gene (5 bases). V shed 0 bases and J shed 5 bases, with 13 bases lying between them. This CDR3 is 15 amino acids long. Per germline, CDR1 SGHNT and CDR2 YENEEA. DNA for the CDR3: TGTGCCAGCAGCTTAGATCTTAGGGGAGAGACTGAAGCTTTCTTT. Amino acid sequence: CASSLDLRGETEAFF.

This clonotype was detected ten times or more. V gene TRBV24-1 combines with J gene TRBJ2-5, with 11 bases identical to TRBD1. The length of the CDR3 is 16 residues. With 1 base clipped from V and 2 bases from J, the junction kept 2 bases outside the gene matches. Germline V gene sequence: CDR1 KGHDR, CDR2 SFDVKD. The CDR3 reads CATSDFRDRGQETQYF. The CDR3 DNA reads TGTGCCACCAGTGATTTTAGGGACAGGGGGCAAGAGACCCAGTACTTC.

The chain links TRBV25-1 to TRBJ1-1; 9 nucleotides agree with TRBD1. V lost 1 base, J lost 12 bases, and 12 bases stayed unmatched. This CDR3 contains 15 residues. The germline V gene has CDR1 MGHDK and CDR2 SYGVNS. The CDR3 is CASSELLAGTGRTFF. The CDR3 DNA sequence: TGTGCCAGCAGTGAATTGTTAGCGGGGACAGGGAGGACTTTCTTT. The full variable domain, rest sourced from reference TRBV25-1 and TRBJ1-1, is EADIYQTPRYLVIGTGKKITLECSQTMGHDKMYWYQQDPGMELHLIHYSYGVNSTEKGDLSSESTVSRIRTEHFPLTLESARPSHTSQYLCASSELLAGTGRTFFGQGTRLTVV.

This clonotype was found once. V gene TRBV25-1 combines with J gene TRBJ2-3; D gene ambiguous. The CDR3 spans 14 residues. V was trimmed by 9 bases and J by 2 bases, leaving 15 bases between them. Germline CDR1 is MGHDK and CDR2 is SYGVNS. This CDR3 is CASSNEPYTDTQYF. The CDR3, as DNA: TGTGCCAGTAGTAACGAACCCTACACAGATACGCAGTATTTT.

The rearrangement joins TRBV10-3 to TRBJ1-3, with unresolved D. Germline V lookup: CDR1 ENHRY, CDR2 SYGVKD. V was clipped by 6 bases and J by 0 bases, with 9 bases between them. The CDR3 loop spans 14 amino acids. CDR3 protein: CAIRGGNSGNTIYF. The CDR3 DNA reads TGTGCCATCAGGGGCGGAAACTCTGGAAACACCATATATTTT.

As to this clonotype: This may come from a read error, since a much larger clone is one base off. Lacking the conserved final phenylalanine or tryptophan, this CDR3 likely reflects a read error. The CDR3 is CASSFPSLGEETQYC. As DNA, the CDR3 is TGTGCCAGCAGCTTCCCGAGCTTGGGGGAAGAGACCCAGTACTGC. This sequence joins TRBV7-9 and TRBJ2-5, with D perhaps given as TRBD1 or TRBD2 (5 bases each). This CDR3 is 15 amino acids long. The V end was cut by 3 bases, the J end by 3 bases, with 14 bases between. CDR1 and CDR2 (germline): SEHNR, FQNEAQ (reference sequence).

This clonotype was observed a handful of times. The V call is TRBV6-1, the J call TRBJ1-1; a possible D gene is TRBD1 (5 bases). In germline, CDR1 is MNHNS, CDR2 SASEGT. The V gene lost 7 bases and the J gene lost 1 base, with 16 bases spanning the gap. The CDR3 spans 15 residues. The CDR3 DNA follows: TGTGCCAGCAACCCACTCTGGGGGGGGAACACTGAAGCTTTCTTT. Amino acid sequence: CASNPLWGGNTEAFF.

This clonotype was seen more than once but under ten times. This chain uses TRBV6-5 with TRBJ2-5; the D is unclear. CDR3 length: 11 residues. V lost 6 bases, J lost 7 bases, and 9 bases lay in between. CDR1 and CDR2 from the germline V gene are MNHEY and SVGAGI. Here the CDR3 DNA reads TGTGCCAGCAGGTCACTCGGGACCCAGTACTTC. Translated, it gives CASRSLGTQYF.

With regard to this clonotype: The junction departs from germline at one end; a sequencing error may be responsible. The genes are TRBV15 and TRBJ2-6; D possibly corresponds to TRBD2 (6 bases). The germline gives CDR1 LNHNV, CDR2 YYDKDF (reference sequence). The CDR3 has 18 residues. CDR3 region: CASSQGTFKSSGANVLTF. CDR3 coding DNA: TGCGCCAGCAGCCAAGGGACTTTTAAAAGCTCTGGGGCCAACGTCCTGACTTTC. Full variable domain (remainder filled in from reference TRBV15 and TRBJ2-6): DAMVIQNPRYQVTQFGKPVTLSCSQTLNHNVMYWYQQKSSQAPKLLFHYYDKDFNNEADTPDNFQSRRPNTSFCFLDIRSPGLGDTAMYLCASSQGTFKSSGANVLTFGAGSRLTVL.

This chain uses TRBV5-1 with TRBJ2-7; 12 nucleotides match TRBD1. The germline gives CDR1 SGHRS, CDR2 YFSETQ. The CDR3 has 15 amino acids. V lost 4 bases to trimming and J lost 6 bases; unmatched junction nucleotides: 8. This chain's CDR3 is CASSVTGQGAVEQYF. The CDR3 bases are TGCGCCAGCAGCGTGACGGGACAGGGGGCGGTCGAGCAGTACTTC.

This clonotype was seen at least ten times. The gene calls are TRBV6-1 and TRBJ1-1, with unresolved D. V gave up 5 bases and J gave up 2 bases, with 12 bases separating them. The CDR3 loop spans 14 amino acids. CDR1 and CDR2 (germline): MNHNS, SASEGT. The CDR3 bases are TGTGCCAGCAGTCCTATCGACCTAAACACTGAAGCTTTCTTT. It yields the protein CASSPIDLNTEAFF.

The rearrangement joins TRBV2 to TRBJ2-3, with 11 bases lining up with TRBD2. The CDR3 is 15 amino acids. V lost 5 bases and J lost 4; bases outside the gene matches: 5. CDR1 and CDR2 (germline): SNHLY, FYNNEI. This CDR3 is CASSPSGGPADTQYF. In DNA, the CDR3 is TGTGCCAGCAGTCCTAGCGGGGGGCCCGCAGATACGCAGTATTTT. Based on the CDR3 plus reference TRBV2 and TRBJ2-3, the full variable domain is EPEVTQTPSHQVTQMGQEVILRCVPISNHLYFYWYRQILGQKVEFLVSFYNNEISEKSEIFDDQFSVERPDGSNFTLKIRSTKLEDSAMYFCASSPSGGPADTQYFGPGTRLTVL.

Only one count was recorded for this clonotype. The gene calls are TRBV12-3 or TRBV12-4 and TRBJ2-7; D may be TRBD1 (6 bases). CDR3 length: 15 residues. V was clipped by 6 bases and J by 2 bases, with 17 bases between them. As DNA, the CDR3 is TGTGCCAGCAGACCTGATACAGGGAAAGCCTACGAGCAGTACTTC. Translation gives CASRPDTGKAYEQYF.

Many counts were recorded for this clonotype. The chain combines TRBV7-9 with TRBJ1-2, with D unresolved. The length of the CDR3 is 13 residues. V gave up 5 bases and J gave up 5 bases, with 12 bases separating them. Looked up from germline, CDR1 is SEHNR and CDR2 is FQNEAQ (reference sequence). CDR3 DNA sequence: TGTGCCAGCAGCGCGGGGAGGGTTTATGGCTACACCTTC. It is translated as CASSAGRVYGYTF.

This clonotype came up many times. This sequence joins TRBV9 and TRBJ2-5; no reliable D call. This CDR3 comprises 15 residues. Germline V gives CDR1 SGDLS, CDR2 YYNGEE. Trimming cost V 0 bases and J 3 bases, with 12 bases left between them. The CDR3 region has the DNA TGTGCCAGCAGCGTAGGGCCTGACCCCAAAGAGACCCAGTACTTC. Protein product: CASSVGPDPKETQYF. Together with reference TRBV9 and TRBJ2-5, the CDR3 gives the full variable domain: DSGVTQTPKHLITATGQRVTLRCSPRSGDLSVYWYQQSLDQGLQFLIQYYNGEERAKGNILERFSAQQFPDLHSELNLSSLELGDSALYFCASSVGPDPKETQYFGPGTRLLVL.

This clonotype has a count of ten or more. The V gene is TRBV24-1, the J gene TRBJ2-6; D tentatively fits TRBD1 or TRBD2 (5 bases each). The CDR3 contains 17 residues. V was pared by 2 bases and J by 0 bases, with 10 bases between. Germline loops: CDR1 KGHDR, CDR2 SFDVKD. Here the CDR3 reads CATSDSGRFSGANVLTF. The CDR3 DNA is TGTGCCACCAGTGATTCGGGACGGTTCTCTGGGGCCAACGTCCTGACTTTC.

Concerning this clonotype: At one end, the junction sequence differs from germline, possibly due to a read error. The rearrangement links TRBV15 to TRBJ1-5, with a tentative D call TRBD1 (6 bases). CDR3 length: 20 residues. The germline CDR1 and CDR2 sequences are LNHNV and YYDKDF (reference sequence). As DNA, the CDR3 is TGTGCCGCCAGCAGAGAAGGGGGGGGAAGGGAACTTGGTAGGAATCAGCCCCAGCATTTT. Translating it yields CAASREGGGRELGRNQPQHF.

The sample holds one count of this clonotype. The chain couples TRBV5-4 to TRBJ1-3, with D unresolved. CDR3 length: 16 amino acids. Germline V gene lookup returns CDR1 SGHNT and CDR2 YYREEE (reference sequence). Deletions cut 5 bases from V and 3 bases from J, with 18 bases between. CDR3 amino acids: CASSPGLLGYGNTIYF. In nucleotides, the CDR3 is TGTGCCAGCAGTCCTGGACTGTTAGGCTATGGAAACACCATATATTTT.